This T cell receptor (beta chain) derives from a study of shared clonotypes between healthy human individuals. Turning to the study itself: Per-donor plates numbered three CD4 naive, three CD4 memory, two CD8 naive and one CD8 memory.

TCRdb keeps only in-frame clones here, not all; method: immunoSEQ multiplex PCR. The sample has 2 million to 2.5 million clones, roughly 93% seen once. V was trimmed by 4 bases and J by 2 bases, leaving 8 bases between them. The CDR3 totals 14 residues. Germline-derived CDR1 and CDR2 are SGHNT and YENEEA. The chain has TRBV11-3 and TRBJ2-2; no definite D call. Sequences were obtained from naive CD4+ T cells from PBMCs. Subset of the sample: CD45RA+ positively selected. The receptor's source is a man between 18 and 35 years old in good health. Some clones in this sample may be carry-over from other donors' samples. The CDR3 DNA is TGTGCCAGCAGCTCCTACCAAAACACCGGGGAGCTGTTTTTT. Protein: CASSSYQNTGELFF.